The 30 T cell receptor beta chains listed next were all sequenced from one sample in a study of CXCR3-negative and CXCR3-positive naive CD8 T cells. General study results and limits: TRB CDR3s of CXCR3-positive naive cells were more hydrophobic than those of CXCR3-negative naive cells.

Their antigens are not known. The authors made the TRB cDNA libraries by 5' RACE using UMI labels. TCRdb re-called the 5' RACE reads, yielding one record per CDR3 amino acid sequence without DNA. The specimen's table records approximately 100,000 distinct CDR3 sequences. The sample was naive CXCR3+ CD8+ T cells from blood. Subset: CD45RO-CCR7+CD27+CD95- naive CD8+ T cells expressing CXCR3 (TNR3+). These TCRs come from a human donor in good health. Some clones in this sample may be carry-over from other donors' samples.

This CDR3 reads CASSLVASNTEAFF. This chain joins TRBV5-6 and TRBJ1-1. The CDR3 length is 14 residues. Germline V CDR1 and CDR2: SGHDT, YYEEEE.

V gene TRBV9 combines with J gene TRBJ2-4. The CDR3 extends over 12 amino acids. Germline V lookup: CDR1 SGDLS, CDR2 YYNGEE. CDR3 loop: CASSDDRNIQYF. Complete variable domain (other parts from reference TRBV9 and TRBJ2-4): DSGVTQTPKHLITATGQRVTLRCSPRSGDLSVYWYQQSLDQGLQFLIQYYNGEERAKGNILERFSAQQFPDLHSELNLSSLELGDSALYFCASSDDRNIQYFGAGTRLSVL.

V usage is TRBV6-6 and J usage is TRBJ2-7. The V gene's germline CDR1 is MNHNY and CDR2 SVGAGI (reference sequence). The CDR3 length is 12 residues. CDR3: CASSYTLWEQYF.

The chain recombines TRBV7-2 with TRBJ2-7; TCRdb calls TRBD1, which cannot be checked without DNA. The CDR3 consists of 12 residues. Germline V lookup: CDR1 SGHTA, CDR2 FQGNSA. The CDR3 spells CASSGRAYEQYF.

CDR3: CSARERTGVAYVSPLHF. The gene calls are TRBV20-1 and TRBJ1-6; there is no DNA to check the TCRdb D call of TRBD1. The CDR3 sequence is 17 residues long. Germline CDR1 and CDR2: DFQATT and SNEGSKA (reference sequence).

The gene calls are TRBV28 and TRBJ2-7. Germline lookup yields CDR1 MDHEN and CDR2 SYDVKM. The length of the CDR3 is 13 residues. CDR3 loop: CASSIGVRSEQYF.

This chain joins TRBV12-3 or TRBV12-4 and TRBJ2-7. The CDR3 is 13 amino acids. This CDR3 is CASSLRDSGEQYF.

The chain recombines TRBV4-3 with TRBJ2-1; TCRdb gives TRBD2 as the D gene, but with no DNA this cannot be confirmed. Germline CDR1 is LGHNA and CDR2 is YSLEER. The CDR3 runs 14 residues. CDR3 amino acids: CANPDGGVYNEQFF.

V usage is TRBV20-1 and J usage is TRBJ2-7; the TCRdb call, TRBD1, lacks DNA for checking. Per the germline V gene, CDR1 is DFQATT and CDR2 is SNEGSKA (reference sequence). The CDR3 totals 13 residues. The CDR3: CSARATGGYEQYF.

The chain combines TRBV7-6 with TRBJ2-2. CDR1 and CDR2 from the germline V gene are SGHVS and FNYEAQ. The CDR3 consists of 11 residues. This CDR3 reads CASSLVGVLFF. The variable domain in full, with the rest retrieved from reference TRBV7-6 and TRBJ2-2, is GAGVSQSPRYKVTKRGQDVALRCDPISGHVSLYWYRQALGQGPEFLTYFNYEAQQDKSGLPNDRFSAERPEGSISTLTIQRTEQRDSAMYRCASSLVGVLFFGEGSRLTVL.

The gene calls are TRBV15 and TRBJ1-1; lacking DNA, the TRBD1 call made by TCRdb goes unchecked. The CDR3 extends over 14 amino acids. Looked up from germline, CDR1 is LNHNV and CDR2 is YYDKDF (reference sequence). CDR3 amino acids: CATSGGQLYTEAFF.

The chain couples TRBV27 to TRBJ2-7; TCRdb's D call of TRBD1 is untestable without DNA. Germline values: CDR1 MNHEY, CDR2 SMNVEV (reference sequence). CDR3 size: 15 residues. CDR3 residues: CASSRGWGETYEQYF.

V is TRBV4-3 and J is TRBJ2-7; the D gene TCRdb calls, TRBD1, cannot be checked with no DNA. This CDR3 spans 18 amino acids. The V gene's germline CDR1 is LGHNA and CDR2 YSLEER. The CDR3 spells CASSQDLVLSGQGREQYF.

The chain combines TRBV6-1 with TRBJ1-1; the TCRdb call, TRBD1, lacks DNA for checking. This CDR3 is 13 amino acids long. The V gene's germline CDR1 is MNHNS and CDR2 SASEGT. CDR3 in amino acids: CASTQGWNTEAFF.

This sequence joins TRBV20-1 and TRBJ1-4; as DNA is missing, the TRBD1 call by TCRdb cannot be tested. This CDR3 comprises 15 residues. CDR1 is DFQATT, CDR2 SNEGSKA, per germline (reference sequence). CDR3 sequence reads: CSARDLGGTGEKLFF.

The chain links TRBV11-3 to TRBJ2-1; TCRdb lists TRBD1, though no DNA is available to test this call. The V gene's germline CDR1 is SGHNT and CDR2 YENEEA. The CDR3 covers 15 residues. CDR3: CASSPTDEGYNEQLF.

The rearrangement joins TRBV29-1 to TRBJ2-7; TCRdb indicates TRBD1, and absent DNA this call remains unverified. Germline V gives CDR1 SQVTM, CDR2 ANQGSEA. This CDR3 has 13 amino acids. CDR3 in amino acids: CSVEGDRAYEQYF.

The chain couples TRBV5-1 to TRBJ1-1. The CDR3 is 15 residues long. Germline V gene sequence: CDR1 SGHRS, CDR2 YFSETQ. CDR3 residues: CASSLTGRGNTEAFF.

V is TRBV29-1 and J is TRBJ1-2; TCRdb indicates TRBD1, and absent DNA this call remains unverified. Looked up from germline, CDR1 is SQVTM and CDR2 is ANQGSEA. The CDR3 is made up of 14 amino acids. The CDR3 is CSVDNRDANYGYTF.

The rearrangement links TRBV27 to TRBJ2-7; checking the TCRdb D call of TRBD1 is not possible without DNA. Germline-derived CDR1 and CDR2 are MNHEY and SMNVEV (reference sequence). This CDR3 has 11 residues. This CDR3 is CASIQGYEQYF.

The chain is built from TRBV4-3 and TRBJ2-2; TCRdb reports TRBD1, a call that lacks DNA to check it against. Germline CDR1 and CDR2: LGHNA and YSLEER. The CDR3 is made up of 15 amino acids. CDR3: CASSQETPPTGELFF.

This chain connects TRBV7-9 to TRBJ2-1; TCRdb reports TRBD1, a call that lacks DNA to check it against. The CDR3 runs 17 residues. Germline V lookup: CDR1 SEHNR, CDR2 FQNEAQ (reference sequence). The CDR3: CASTQDSRVNSYNEQFF.

The chain uses TRBV14 and TRBJ2-3; TCRdb names TRBD2, which stays unverified in the absence of DNA. The CDR3 length is 15 residues. Germline-derived CDR1 and CDR2 are SGHDN and FVKESK. The chain's CDR3 is CASSYGLATRDTQYF.

Its frequency marks this clonotype as medium-sized. The chain has TRBV4-1 and TRBJ2-2; TCRdb's D gene call, TRBD1, goes unchecked for lack of DNA. Germline V gives CDR1 MGHRA, CDR2 YSYEKL. The CDR3 extends over 14 amino acids. CDR3 residues: CASSQARGAGELFF.

The J gene is TRBJ1-5, the V gene TRBV7-8. The CDR3 sequence is 14 residues long. The germline V gene encodes CDR1 SGHVS and CDR2 FQNEAQ. The CDR3 protein is CASSSGISNQPQHF.

The rearrangement joins TRBV7-9 to TRBJ1-4; the TRBD1 assignment by TCRdb is unverifiable without DNA. CDR1 is SEHNR and CDR2 is FQNEAQ in the germline V gene (reference sequence). The CDR3 loop spans 14 amino acids. CDR3 region: CASRPRGGGEKLVF.

CDR3 residues: CIATGTASSLNYGYTF. V is TRBV20-1 and J is TRBJ1-2; as DNA is missing, the TRBD1 call by TCRdb cannot be tested. CDR1 and CDR2 (germline): DFQATT, SNEGSKA (reference sequence). The CDR3 has 16 amino acids.

This CDR3 reads CSAIFTTLAGGWTDTQYF. J is TRBJ2-3 and V is TRBV20-1; TCRdb's assignment of TRBD2 cannot be checked, as there is no DNA. The CDR3 runs 18 residues. Germline values: CDR1 DFQATT, CDR2 SNEGSKA (reference sequence).

The chain has TRBV21-1 and TRBJ1-2; TCRdb's D gene call, TRBD1, goes unchecked for lack of DNA. TRBV21-1 is termed a pseudogene. The CDR3 sequence is 15 residues long. The CDR3 loop is CASSKARDRGHGYTF.

The chain is built from TRBV4-3 and TRBJ2-7; TCRdb proposes TRBD1, but this gene call is untestable without DNA. The CDR3 covers 13 residues. Germline V gene lookup returns CDR1 LGHNA and CDR2 YSLEER. CDR3 amino acids: CASSPYTQGEQYF.